This record concerns one T cell receptor (beta chain) sequence. The sample comes from a study of blood T cell repertoires in COVID-19. In the study overall: Specimens from acute and convalescent COVID-19 originated in the United States, Italy and Spain. The analysed material was cDNA or gDNA that came from T cells, B-cell-depleted T cells, or PBMCs.

Source study methods: Quantification of nucleated cells was approximated via reference gene primer amplification. Clones were read by immunoSEQ multiplex PCR, and TCRdb kept only the in-frame ones, dropping some. That table supplies the V and J calls and clone size; D and trimming were determined from the DNA. The sample shows some 150,000 clones, roughly 87% of them seen only once. This CDR3 has 14 amino acids. Germline V CDR1 and CDR2: LGHDT, YNNKEL (reference sequence). V lost 4 bases, J lost 7 bases, and 16 bases lay in between. The specimen sequenced was peripheral blood. V and J are TRBV3-1 (or the pseudogene TRBV3-2) and TRBJ1-2; D unresolved. This receptor was identified in a woman in her 70s with acute or convalescent COVID-19. The CDR3 DNA follows: TGTGCCAGCAGCCTCGACCGGGTCGGGTCTGGCTACACCTTC. It translates to CASSLDRVGSGYTF.